The 11 T cell receptor beta chains given below trace back to one sample, sequenced in a study of prognosis after radiotherapy for stage I lung cancer. From genomic DNA, two-round multiplex PCR was used to amplify TCR beta CDR3. The first round of PCR was done with primers that matched each TRBV and TRBJ gene. TCRdb re-called the multiplex PCR reads through MiXCR, storing one row per CDR3 protein. The sample has some 38,000 distinct CDR3 sequences; roughly 25% are singletons. Sequencing was performed on PBMCs, taken before or after stereotactic body radiation therapy (not recorded which). The source is a donor over 45 with non-small cell lung cancer.

The rearrangement links TRBV7-9 to TRBJ2-1; 9 bases align to TRBD1. The germline CDR1 and CDR2 sequences are SEHNR and FQNEAQ (reference sequence). Unmatched junction bases numbered 9, after V lost 4 bases and J lost 8 bases. The CDR3 is 15 residues long. The CDR3 loop is CASSSRQGVIDEQFF. CDR3 bases: TGTGCCAGCAGCTCTCGACAGGGGGTGATCGATGAGCAGTTCTTC.

In this sample, this clonotype turned up many times. The chain has TRBV24-1 and TRBJ2-1; D ambiguous. Trimming took off 3 bases at V and 3 bases at J, with 5 bases between the two ends. Germline CDR1 is KGHDR and CDR2 is SFDVKD. This CDR3 has 13 amino acids. CDR3 region: CATSDPRYNEQFF. The CDR3 coding sequence is TGTGCCACCAGTGATCCCCGCTACAATGAGCAGTTCTTC.

This clonotype was found many times. One base away lies a much larger clone, so this may be a sequencing read error. J is TRBJ1-2 and V is TRBV20-1; no reliable D call. The V gene's germline CDR1 is DFQATT and CDR2 SNEGSKA (reference sequence). This CDR3 has 11 amino acids. The DNA for the CDR3 is TGCAGTGCACTACCCGACCCAGCCTACATCTTC. This translates into CSALPDPAYIF.

This clonotype was seen repeatedly, ten times or more. This CDR3 is CASSLARVRETQYF. DNA of the CDR3: TGTGCCAGCAGCTTAGCGAGGGTCAGGGAGACCCAGTACTTC. The rearrangement links TRBV7-2 to TRBJ2-5; weak D call: TRBD2 (5 bases). The CDR3 is made up of 14 amino acids. CDR1 SGHTA and CDR2 FQGNSA come from the germline V gene. V lost 0 bases and J 5 bases, leaving 10 bases between the germline ends. Supplemented by reference TRBV7-2 and TRBJ2-5, the full variable domain reads GAGVSQSPSNKVTEKGKDVELRCDPISGHTALYWYRQSLGQGLEFLIYFQGNSAPDKSGLPSDRFSAERTGGSVSTLTIQRTQQEDSAVYLCASSLARVRETQYFGPGTRLLVL.

This clonotype was observed many times. The rearrangement uses TRBV2 and TRBJ1-1, with TRBD1 matching over 12 bases. With V trimmed by 6 bases and J by 10 bases, 9 bases remained unmatched. Germline loops: CDR1 SNHLY, CDR2 FYNNEI. The CDR3 loop spans 14 amino acids. The DNA for the CDR3 is TGTGCCAGCAGCGGTGAAGGGGACAGGGGGCGAGCTTTCTTT. Protein: CASSGEGDRGRAFF.

This clonotype was seen many times. CDR3 in DNA: TGCGCCAGCAGCTCTGCGGGGGCCGGAACCGGGGAGCTGTTTTTT. It translates to CASSSAGAGTGELFF. The V call is TRBV5-1, the J call TRBJ2-2, with a weak D call TRBD2 (7 bases). This CDR3 has 15 residues. The V end was cut by 3 bases, the J end by 5 bases, with 14 bases between. Germline V gives CDR1 SGHRS, CDR2 YFSETQ.

Of note for this clonotype: One junction end disagrees with the germline gene, perhaps due to a read error. The CDR3 loop is CASSTRQGKALF. The CDR3 nucleotides read TGTGCCAGTAGTACCCGACAGGGTAAAGCTTTATTT. The chain employs TRBV19 and TRBJ1-1; 7 nucleotides line up with TRBD1. Germline-derived CDR1 and CDR2 are LNHDA and SQIVND (reference sequence). CDR3 length: 12 amino acids.

To note about this clonotype: A much larger clone is a single base away; this may be a read error. This chain joins TRBV6-2 or TRBV6-3 and TRBJ2-5, with 8 nucleotides matching TRBD2. CDR1 and CDR2 from the germline V gene are MNHEY and SVGEGT. This CDR3 has 17 amino acids. The trim removed 4 bases at V and 0 bases at J, leaving 10 bases unmatched. CDR3: CASSWRSGGRHQETQYF. CDR3 in DNA: TGTGCCAGCAGTTGGAGAAGCGGGGGAAGACACCAAGAGACCCAGTACTTC.

This clonotype came up a few times. A much larger clone lies a single base off, so this may be a read error. This chain uses TRBV20-1 with TRBJ2-1; 9 bases agree with TRBD2. Trimming at V came to 2 bases and at J to 7 bases, leaving 9 bases not matched to a gene. This CDR3 comprises 15 residues. CDR1 and CDR2 from the germline V gene are DFQATT and SNEGSKA (reference sequence). CDR3 sequence reads: CSARSGSGSSNEQFF. CDR3 in DNA: TGCAGTGCTAGATCGGGTAGCGGGAGTTCTAATGAGCAGTTCTTC.

This clonotype has ten or more counts. The chain is built from TRBV9 and TRBJ1-2, with D perhaps matching TRBD1 (6 bases). CDR3 length: 12 residues. The germline V gene has CDR1 SGDLS and CDR2 YYNGEE. Trimming shortened V by 1 base and J by 7 bases, and 8 bases separated the two germline ends. CDR3 sequence (DNA): TGTGCCAGCAGCGTACGGGGGGCTGGCTACACCTTC. Its protein is CASSVRGAGYTF.

This clonotype was counted at least ten times. V gene TRBV20-1 combines with J gene TRBJ2-3; possible D gene TRBD2, 6 bases. V lost 3 bases to trimming and J lost 6 bases, with 19 bases between them. The CDR3 is 15 residues long. Germline values: CDR1 DFQATT, CDR2 SNEGSKA (reference sequence). The CDR3 DNA reads as TGCAGTGCTAGTCTGGAGGGCCCTCGCGGGGATACGCAGTATTTT. It translates to CSASLEGPRGDTQYF.